Listed below are T cell receptor beta chains from one sample, sequenced in a study of cytomegalovirus exposure and HLA in healthy donors. TCRdb's table, derived via immunoSEQ multiplex PCR, lists solely in-frame clones and lacks some. The table has under 150,000 clones, 65% to 85% seen once; the top ten hold approximately 4%. The sequenced sample was PBMCs. These receptors originate from a woman between 40 and 50 years old in good health and CMV-seropositive. The CDR3 runs from the conserved cysteine through the conserved F or W. Each record gives: D gene, clone size, J gene, CDR3 length, V gene, CDR3 protein, CDR3 DNA. D genes are given only for firm matches. Part of the rows lack a size; the others show once, few, many or a class for expanded clones.

D: TRBD1; size: -; J: TRBJ1-2; length: 13; V: TRBV19; CDR3: CASIGHRGYGYTF; DNA: TGTGCCAGTATAGGGCACAGGGGCTATGGCTACACCTTC
D: -; size: once; J: TRBJ1-2; length: 13; V: TRBV19; CDR3: CASSINREFGYTF; DNA: TGTGCCAGTAGTATCAATCGAGAATTCGGCTACACCTTC
D: -; size: -; J: TRBJ2-7; length: 15; V: TRBV6-5; CDR3: CASSYDRRSSYEQYF; DNA: TGTGCCAGCAGTTACGACAGGAGGTCCTCCTACGAGCAGTACTTC
D: -; size: -; J: TRBJ2-2; length: 15; V: TRBV9; CDR3: CASSVEGQTTGELFF; DNA: TGTGCCAGCAGCGTCGAAGGACAGACCACCGGGGAGCTGTTTTTT
D: TRBD1; size: -; J: TRBJ2-1; length: 14; V: TRBV29-1; CDR3: CSVENRDRGVEQFF; DNA: TGCAGCGTCGAGAATCGGGACAGGGGTGTTGAGCAGTTCTTC
D: -; size: -; J: TRBJ1-2; length: 15; V: TRBV6-5; CDR3: CASSYSVEAGYGYTF; DNA: TGTGCCAGCAGTTACTCAGTGGAGGCGGGCTATGGCTACACCTTC
D: TRBD1; size: -; J: TRBJ1-6; length: 14; V: TRBV29-1; CDR3: CSVPGTEGNSPLHF; DNA: TGCAGCGTTCCCGGGACAGAGGGGAATTCACCCCTCCACTTT
D: -; size: -; J: TRBJ2-3; length: 16; V: TRBV27; CDR3: CASSLELAPSTDTQYF; DNA: TGTGCCAGCAGTTTAGAACTAGCCCCTAGCACAGATACGCAGTATTTT
D: -; size: few; J: TRBJ1-1; length: 14; V: TRBV27; CDR3: CASSLSTGSNTAFF; DNA: TGTGCCAGCAGTTTATCAACCGGTTCTAATACGGCTTTCTTT
D: -; size: -; J: TRBJ1-2; length: 14; V: TRBV28; CDR3: CASSTTGTPNGYTF; DNA: TGTGCCAGCAGTACAACCGGGACACCCAATGGCTACACCTTC
D: -; size: -; J: TRBJ2-7; length: 14; V: TRBV6-6; CDR3: CASHDPRWNYEQYF; DNA: TGTGCCAGCCATGACCCCCGGTGGAACTACGAGCAGTACTTC
D: TRBD2; size: -; J: TRBJ2-7; length: 16; V: TRBV2; CDR3: CAVITVWTSTDYEQYF; DNA: TGTGCCGTTATCACCGTTTGGACTAGCACGGACTACGAGCAGTACTTC
D: -; size: -; J: TRBJ1-2; length: 14; V: TRBV28; CDR3: CASTEPGGSYGYTF; DNA: TGTGCCAGCACCGAACCGGGAGGGAGCTATGGCTACACCTTC
D: -; size: -; J: TRBJ1-2; length: 14; V: TRBV28; CDR3: CASSNHRSGGGYTF; DNA: TGTGCCAGCTCTAACCACAGGAGCGGGGGAGGCTACACCTTC
D: -; size: -; J: TRBJ2-3; length: 13; V: TRBV6-1; CDR3: CASMGLPSDTQYF; DNA: TGTGCCTCAATGGGGCTACCATCAGATACGCAGTATTTT
D: -; size: -; J: TRBJ2-3; length: 16; V: TRBV5-5; CDR3: CASSSGAGLNTDTQYF; DNA: TGTGCCAGCAGCTCAGGGGCTGGACTCAACACAGATACGCAGTATTTT
D: -; size: once; J: TRBJ2-7; length: 14; V: TRBV6-5; CDR3: CASRGLKPYYEQYF; DNA: TGTGCCAGCAGGGGACTTAAGCCTTACTACGAGCAGTACTTC
D: -; size: -; J: TRBJ1-1; length: 15; V: TRBV2; CDR3: CASSDGEGGRTEAFF; DNA: TGTGCCAGCAGTGATGGGGAAGGGGGACGCACTGAAGCTTTCTTT
D: -; size: -; J: TRBJ1-2; length: 9; V: TRBV7-9; CDR3: CASQGGYTF; DNA: TGTGCCAGCCAGGGTGGCTACACCTTC